This TCR beta chain was captured in a study of blood T cell repertoires in COVID-19. Study-level information: The study drew acute and convalescent COVID-19 samples from the United States, Italy and Spain.

With regard to this clone: The same CDR3 is also encoded by other DNA sequences in this sample.

This CDR3 region has 13 residues. Trimming at V came to 3 bases and at J to 4 bases, leaving 0 bases not matched to a gene. Germline CDR1 and CDR2: MDHEN and SYDVKM. Authors' analysis steps: It was from reference gene primer amplification that nucleated cell counts were estimated. Some clones are missing from TCRdb's copy, which holds only in-frame ones; the method was immunoSEQ multiplex PCR. Clone size and V and J calls were adopted from that table, with D and trimming inferred from the DNA. The data contain 110,000 or so clones, roughly 84% of them singletons. The TCR sequence derives from a woman between 70 and 85 years old who had recovered from COVID-19. This chain connects TRBV28 to TRBJ1-2, with 9 nucleotides matching TRBD1. The specimen sequenced was peripheral blood. CDR3: CASSLGQGYGYTF. The CDR3, as DNA: TGTGCCAGCAGTTTGGGACAGGGCTATGGCTACACCTTC.